This passage covers 25 T cell receptor beta chains from one sample sequenced in a study of cytomegalovirus exposure and HLA in healthy donors. Method: immunoSEQ multiplex PCR; TCRdb's copy keeps in-frame clones and lacks some. The table includes hundreds of thousands of clones, approximately 87% detected once. What was sequenced was PBMCs. The receptors originated from a man between 18 and 35 years old in good health and CMV-seronegative.

V and J are TRBV27 and TRBJ2-5; 12 bases map to TRBD2. The CDR3 extends over 13 amino acids. V lost 3 bases and J lost 14; bases outside the gene matches: 7. Looked up from germline, CDR1 is MNHEY and CDR2 is SMNVEV (reference sequence). The CDR3 DNA follows: TGTGCCAGCAGTTTCCACACTAGCGGGGGGCTCTACTTC. It translates to CASSFHTSGGLYF.

V and J are TRBV7-2 and TRBJ1-2; TRBD1 aligns across 9 bases. The CDR3 spans 13 residues. CDR1 is SGHTA, CDR2 FQGNSA, per germline. V shed 1 base and J 8 bases; nucleotides not matched to a gene: 2. The CDR3 nucleotides are TGTGCCAGCAGCTTAGGCGGGACAGGGGGCTACACCTTC. This translates into CASSLGGTGGYTF.

This clone was counted only a few times. The J gene is TRBJ2-2, the V gene TRBV18; possible D gene TRBD1, 5 bases. V dropped 6 bases and J dropped 0 bases, with 14 bases sitting between them. The CDR3 length is 16 residues. Per germline, CDR1 KGHSH and CDR2 LQKENI. The CDR3 bases are TGTGCCAGCTCCCCCCAGGGCGGATCGAACACCGGGGAGCTGTTTTTT. Protein: CASSPQGGSNTGELFF.

This clone was seen only a few times. The J gene is TRBJ2-7, the V gene TRBV7-9, with 10 bases aligning to TRBD1. Germline V lookup: CDR1 SEHNR, CDR2 FQNEAQ (reference sequence). This CDR3 has 15 amino acids. V was pared by 4 bases and J by 6 bases, with 9 bases of the junction left unmatched. CDR3 in amino acids: CASSSPGTGVLEQYF. CDR3 coding DNA: TGTGCCAGCAGCTCCCCCGGGACAGGGGTTCTCGAGCAGTACTTC.

The V gene is TRBV28, the J gene TRBJ2-2, with TRBD1 as a possible D gene (6 bases). V shed 7 bases and J shed 4 bases, with 25 bases lying between them. This CDR3 has 18 residues. In germline, CDR1 is MDHEN, CDR2 SYDVKM. CDR3 nucleotides: TGTGCCAGCATGCTGCCCGAACAGGGTAGGGGACCCACCGGGGAGCTGTTTTTT. Its protein product is CASMLPEQGRGPTGELFF. Based on the CDR3 plus reference TRBV28 and TRBJ2-2, the full variable domain is DVKVTQSSRYLVKRTGEKVFLECVQDMDHENMFWYRQDPGLGLRLIYFSYDVKMKEKGDIPEGYSVSREKKERFSLILESASTNQTSMYLCASMLPEQGRGPTGELFFGEGSRLTVL.

The V and J genes are TRBV29-1 and TRBJ2-1; TRBD2 might be the D (5 bases). There are 13 residues in the CDR3. CDR1 is SQVTM and CDR2 is ANQGSEA in the germline V gene. The V end was cut by 7 bases, the J end by 6 bases, with 16 bases between. For the CDR3, the DNA is TGCAGCGCACACGACCCGGCGGGCAATGAGCAGTTCTTC. Its translation: CSAHDPAGNEQFF.

This chain uses TRBV5-1 with TRBJ2-5; D perhaps matches TRBD2 (6 bases). Trimming pared 5 bases from V and 4 bases from J, leaving 18 bases between. This CDR3 has 15 amino acids. Germline V gives CDR1 SGHRS, CDR2 YFSETQ. The CDR3 here is CASSSVGGMSETQYF. The CDR3 DNA sequence: TGCGCCAGCAGTTCCGTCGGGGGAATGTCAGAGACCCAGTACTTC.

This clone was counted between two and nine times. The V and J genes are TRBV27 and TRBJ1-6; D not certain. The germline gives CDR1 MNHEY, CDR2 SMNVEV (reference sequence). The CDR3 length is 14 residues. V lost 4 bases and J 4 bases, leaving 8 bases between the germline ends. The CDR3 DNA sequence: TGTGCCAGCAGTTCTCCACGGTATAATTCACCCCTCCACTTT. The encoded protein is CASSSPRYNSPLHF.

V gene TRBV2 combines with J gene TRBJ2-7; weak D call: TRBD1 (6 bases). CDR1 and CDR2 (germline): SNHLY, FYNNEI. This CDR3 contains 14 residues. V lost 8 bases to trimming and J lost 3 bases, with 17 bases between them. CDR3 nucleotide sequence: TGTGCCAGCTCGGTAGAACAGGGTCGCTACGAGCAGTACTTC. It codes for CASSVEQGRYEQYF.

The CDR3 is CASGRTGGSTDTQYF. CDR3 nucleotide sequence: TGTGCCAGCGGTAGGACAGGGGGTAGCACAGATACGCAGTATTTT. The chain joins TRBV2 to TRBJ2-3, with TRBD1 matching 10 bases. V trimming: 8 bases; J trimming: 0 bases; junction bases outside the gene matches: 5. Germline V gives CDR1 SNHLY, CDR2 FYNNEI. The CDR3 spans 15 residues.

This clone was detected only a few times. The chain carries TRBV7-2 and TRBJ1-5; D not resolved. The germline V gene has CDR1 SGHTA and CDR2 FQGNSA. V gave up 5 bases and J gave up 4 bases, with 9 bases separating them. The CDR3 consists of 13 residues. The CDR3 here is CASSPHQNQPQHF. The CDR3, as DNA: TGTGCCAGCAGCCCCCACCAGAATCAGCCCCAGCATTTT.

This clone came up a few times. The chain recombines TRBV15 with TRBJ1-6; 7 bases match TRBD1. CDR3 length: 15 amino acids. V lost 0 bases, J lost 8 bases, and 4 bases stayed unmatched. Germline assignment: CDR1 LNHNV and CDR2 YYDKDF (reference sequence). CDR3 DNA sequence: TGTGCCACCAGCAGAGAAACAGGGGTTTATTCACCCCTCCACTTT. It encodes CATSRETGVYSPLHF. The whole variable domain, filled in from reference TRBV15 and TRBJ1-6, reads DAMVIQNPRYQVTQFGKPVTLSCSQTLNHNVMYWYQQKSSQAPKLLFHYYDKDFNNEADTPDNFQSRRPNTSFCFLDIRSPGLGDTAMYLCATSRETGVYSPLHFGNGTRLTVT.

The count of this clone is one. The same CDR3 also results from other DNA sequences found in this sample. This chain joins TRBV9 and TRBJ2-2, with unresolved D. The CDR3 spans 12 residues. In germline, CDR1 is SGDLS, CDR2 YYNGEE. Trimming left V 0 bases short and J 8 bases short, with 5 bases between. This CDR3 is CASSVARGELFF. The CDR3 nucleotides read TGTGCCAGCAGCGTAGCGCGGGGGGAGCTGTTTTTT.

The chain links TRBV2 to TRBJ2-4; the D gene is possibly TRBD1 (5 bases). Germline CDR1 reads SNHLY; CDR2 reads FYNNEI. The CDR3 runs to 16 residues. Trimming took 4 bases from V and 0 from J, leaving 13 bases between them. CDR3 sequence reads: CASSGRGSLAKNIQYF. The CDR3 DNA reads TGTGCCAGCAGTGGAAGGGGTTCGCTAGCCAAAAACATTCAGTACTTC.

CDR3 amino acids: CASTGVPYEQYF. CDR3 in DNA: TGTGCCAGCACCGGGGTACCCTACGAGCAGTACTTC. The chain links TRBV28 to TRBJ2-7; perhaps TRBD2 as D (5 bases). The CDR3 consists of 12 residues. Trimming stripped 7 bases from V and 2 bases from J, with 9 bases between. Germline assignment: CDR1 MDHEN and CDR2 SYDVKM.

CDR3 amino acids: CASSYSSSPDTQYF. CDR3 in DNA: TGTGCCAGCAGTTACTCGAGTAGTCCGGATACGCAGTATTTT. The V and J genes are TRBV6-5 and TRBJ2-3; no definite D call. The CDR3 totals 14 residues. Trimming removed 0 bases at V and 6 bases at J, with 10 bases between. Germline CDR1 is MNHEY and CDR2 is SVGAGI.

The rearrangement joins TRBV27 to TRBJ2-2; D possibly corresponds to TRBD2 (5 bases). The V and J ends lost 5 bases and 1 base respectively, with 8 bases between them. The germline V gene has CDR1 MNHEY and CDR2 SMNVEV (reference sequence). CDR3 length: 14 residues. DNA of the CDR3: TGTGCCAGCAGTCTAGGACTGAACACCGGGGAGCTGTTTTTT. This sequence encodes CASSLGLNTGELFF.

The gene calls are TRBV4-2 and TRBJ2-7, with 9 bases identical to TRBD2. V dropped 0 bases and J dropped 4; count of bases not matched to a gene: 10. CDR1 is LGHNA and CDR2 is YNFKEQ in the germline V gene. This CDR3 region has 17 residues. CDR3 in amino acids: CASSQERSGRTLYEQYF. The CDR3 DNA sequence: TGTGCCAGCAGCCAAGAAAGGAGCGGGAGGACTCTTTACGAGCAGTACTTC.

The J gene is TRBJ2-2, the V gene TRBV28, with TRBD2 matching 9 bases. Germline V CDR1 and CDR2: MDHEN, SYDVKM. There are 15 residues in the CDR3. V lost 7 bases and J lost 5; bases outside the gene matches: 8. The CDR3 reads CASTPGGRGTGELFF. For the CDR3, the DNA is TGTGCCAGCACCCCCGGCGGGAGGGGGACCGGGGAGCTGTTTTTT.

The chain couples TRBV6-6 to TRBJ1-2, with a tentative D call TRBD1 (5 bases). Trimming shortened V by 2 bases and J by 7 bases, and 14 bases separated the two germline ends. The CDR3 length is 14 residues. Germline V gene sequence: CDR1 MNHNY, CDR2 SVGAGI (reference sequence). CDR3 sequence: CASSYLGGRGGYTF. The DNA of the CDR3 is TGTGCCAGCAGTTACCTCGGGGGTCGAGGTGGCTACACCTTC.

The chain has TRBV5-1 and TRBJ2-7; 7 bases map to TRBD2. Unmatched junction bases numbered 5, after V lost 0 bases and J lost 2 bases. The CDR3 runs 15 residues. Germline CDR1 is SGHRS and CDR2 is YFSETQ. The CDR3 coding sequence is TGCGCCAGCAGCTTGGAGACCCGGGAGGCCTACGAGCAGTACTTC. Translating it yields CASSLETREAYEQYF.

The J gene is TRBJ2-5, the V gene TRBV18; a possible D gene is TRBD2 (6 bases). The CDR3 has 14 amino acids. Germline CDR1 KGHSH, CDR2 LQKENI. V lost 0 bases and J lost 3, with 8 bases in between. As DNA, the CDR3 is TGTGCCAGCTCACCACCGCCGGGGGAAGAGACCCAGTACTTC. Translation gives CASSPPPGEETQYF.

This chain uses TRBV27 with TRBJ1-5; 9 nucleotides line up with TRBD1. Trimming at V came to 6 bases and at J to 7 bases, leaving 10 bases not matched to a gene. Germline V gene sequence: CDR1 MNHEY, CDR2 SMNVEV (reference sequence). This CDR3 region has 15 residues. DNA for the CDR3: TGTGCCAGCAGGACCGGGACAGGGTTTGACCAGCCCCAGCATTTT. Translated: CASRTGTGFDQPQHF.

V and J are TRBV28 and TRBJ2-2; 8 bases match TRBD1. Germline V CDR1 and CDR2: MDHEN, SYDVKM. V shed 6 bases and J 6 bases; nucleotides not matched to a gene: 9. The CDR3 sequence is 15 residues long. The CDR3 protein is CASSQTGGWSGELFF. The CDR3 nucleotides read TGTGCCAGCAGCCAAACAGGGGGATGGTCCGGGGAGCTGTTTTTT.

There are a few counts of this clone. V usage is TRBV4-1 and J usage is TRBJ2-7; D call uncertain. V lost 1 base to trimming and J lost 5 bases, with 18 bases between them. This CDR3 has 16 amino acids. In germline, CDR1 is MGHRA, CDR2 YSYEKL. CDR3 sequence: CASSQGGRVQTHEQYF. The CDR3, as DNA: TGCGCCAGCAGCCAAGGCGGTCGAGTCCAAACACACGAGCAGTACTTC.